Listed here is a single TCR beta chain. It has no known antigen specificity. There are no base qualities to consult, and no much larger clone falls within one base. This entry belongs to a study of technical replicates of blood from a few donors (dated by TCRdb to about 2017). The trim is 4 bases for V and 8 bases for J, with a gap of 14 bases between the germline ends. The germline V gene (reference sequence) yields MNHEY for CDR1 and SMNVEV for CDR2. The cysteine opens and the phenylalanine closes a CDR3 of 13 amino acids. The only DNA kept is the CDR3, 39 bases in frame from the first base. The receptor library was made with the immunoSEQ multiplex PCR assay. Imported from immuneACCESS, the table was reduced by TCRdb to in-frame sequences with V and J called. These copies leave out some clones; in studies compared against another copy, an unresolved V gene accounts for under half, and the cause of the remainder is not known. In all, the sample holds some 76,000 clones, and under 99% of those were seen once. The ten largest clonotypes hold roughly 0.2% of the sample.

This TCR derives from a human donor in good health. The sample comprised T cells isolated from PBMCs. This chain joins TRBV27 to TRBJ1-2; TRBD1 is perhaps the D gene, given 6 matching bases. The DNA sequence reads TGTGCCAGCAGTTCGGGAACAGGGAGCGGCTACACCTTC. This yields the protein CASSSGTGSGYTF.